This T cell receptor beta chain was profiled in a study of cytomegalovirus exposure and HLA in healthy donors. Findings of the study overall: The study dropped some indistinguishable V segments, TRBV6-2 and TRBV6-3 among them. Solely CMV serostatus was available to characterize immune exposure.

The PCR employed 60 Vbeta primers together with 13 Jbeta primers. Per the study methods: In a later analysis, some 80 million unique TCR beta chains included roughly 11 million shared by two or more donors. This table comes from immunoSEQ multiplex PCR, and its TCRdb copy is limited to in-frame clones, with some not included. V, J and clone size are those of that table, while D and trimming were read from the DNA. There are approximately 100,000 clones in the sample; roughly 80% occur only once, and 16% lies in the top ten. In regard to this clone: Its antigen remains unidentified.

This CDR3 region has 15 residues. Germline CDR1 reads SGHDT; CDR2 reads YYEEEE. The junction had 4 bases not matched to a gene; V was cut back by 5 bases and J by 2 bases. This sequence originates from a man aged 55 to 70 in good health and CMV-seropositive. V is TRBV5-6 and J is TRBJ2-5; 12 bases map to TRBD2. Sequenced: PBMCs. The CDR3 spells CASSQGLAGQETQYF. The CDR3 DNA sequence: TGTGCCAGCAGTCAAGGACTAGCGGGGCAAGAGACCCAGTACTTC.